Listed below are T cell receptor beta chains from one sample, sequenced in a study of blood T cell repertoires in COVID-19. The data were produced by immunoSEQ multiplex PCR, yet TCRdb's version contains in-frame clones alone and is incomplete. The data hold 95,000 to 150,000 clones, with nearly 90% observed a single time. The sample comprised peripheral blood. The receptors stem from a woman aged 60-75 years with COVID-19, enrolled during active disease. Both conserved end residues are part of each CDR3. A D gene is named only where the DNA matches it firmly. Clone sizes are given selectively: once, few, many, or a class where the clone is expanded.

j_call	d_call	clone_size	v_call	cdr3_aa	cdr3_nt
TRBJ2-5	TRBD2	.	TRBV6-1	CASSEAPRGVQETQYF	TGTGCCAGCAGTGAAGCCCCCCGGGGGGTACAAGAGACCCAGTACTTC
TRBJ2-1	.	once	TRBV15	CATSHSRGTGTQPNEQFF	TGTGCCACCAGCCACAGCAGAGGCACTGGGACACAACCCAATGAGCAGTTCTTC
TRBJ1-3	TRBD1	.	TRBV15	CATSSRQGSGNTIYF	TGTGCCACCAGCAGCCGACAGGGTTCCGGAAACACCATATATTTT
TRBJ1-1	.	.	TRBV6-6	CASSNRYTEAFF	TGTGCCAGCAGTAACAGGTACACTGAAGCTTTCTTT
TRBJ1-1	TRBD1	few	TRBV2	CASGRTGALNTEAFF	TGTGCCAGCGGACGTACAGGGGCGCTTAACACTGAAGCTTTCTTT
TRBJ2-4	TRBD1	.	TRBV19	CASSLRGQSLAKNIQYF	TGTGCCAGTAGCCTTAGGGGGCAGAGTCTAGCCAAAAACATTCAGTACTTC
TRBJ1-4	.	.	TRBV15	CATSPGIAKEKLFF	TGTGCCACCAGCCCGGGGATCGCAAAAGAAAAACTGTTTTTT
TRBJ1-1	TRBD1	.	TRBV9	CASSVQGVNTEAFF	TGTGCCAGCAGCGTCCAGGGGGTGAACACTGAAGCTTTCTTT
TRBJ2-7	.	.	TRBV29-1	CSVDTDAYPYEQYF	TGCAGCGTGGATACAGACGCCTATCCCTACGAGCAGTACTTC
TRBJ2-4	TRBD1	once	TRBV18	CASSHTTGDIQYF	TGTGCCAGCTCACACACAACAGGGGACATTCAGTACTTC
TRBJ2-3	TRBD2	few	TRBV11-1	CASSSRLAGGIF	TGTGCCAGCAGCTCCCGACTAGCGGGGGGCATTTTT
TRBJ2-1	TRBD2	few	TRBV5-1	CASSLIAGGLDEQFF	TGCGCCAGCAGCTTGATAGCGGGGGGATTGGATGAGCAGTTCTTC
TRBJ2-7	TRBD2	.	TRBV5-1	CASSRAGGPDEQYF	TGCGCCAGCAGCAGAGCGGGGGGGCCGGACGAGCAGTACTTC
TRBJ1-5	.	.	TRBV6-2/TRBV6-3	CASSYGAGPSHQPQHF	TGTGCCAGCAGTTACGGGGCTGGGCCGTCGCATCAGCCCCAGCATTTT
TRBJ1-5	TRBD1	.	TRBV19	CASRLGQGAGQPQHF	TGTGCCAGTAGGTTGGGACAGGGGGCAGGGCAGCCCCAGCATTTT
TRBJ1-1	.	.	TRBV27	CASRPLTQGYTEAFF	TGTGCCAGCAGGCCCCTAACACAGGGCTACACTGAAGCTTTCTTT
TRBJ1-6	.	.	TRBV5-1	CASSSLGGADNSPLHF	TGCGCCAGCAGCTCCCTAGGGGGGGCGGATAATTCACCCCTCCACTTT
TRBJ2-5	TRBD1	.	TRBV29-1	CSGRDRGTQETQYF	TGCAGCGGAAGGGACAGGGGAACGCAAGAGACCCAGTACTTC
TRBJ2-3	.	.	TRBV2	CASKIGTDTQYF	TGTGCCAGCAAAATCGGCACAGATACGCAGTATTTT
TRBJ2-1	.	.	TRBV7-7	CASSLAQATKTYNEQFF	TGTGCTAGCAGCTTAGCCCAGGCGACTAAAACCTACAATGAGCAGTTCTTC
TRBJ2-1	.	.	TRBV6-4	CASSAGVRGDEQFF	TGTGCCAGCAGTGCCGGGGTCAGGGGAGATGAGCAGTTCTTC
TRBJ1-6	.	.	TRBV2	CASSRVNSPLHF	TGTGCCAGCAGTAGAGTCAATTCACCCCTCCACTTT
TRBJ2-7	TRBD2	.	TRBV5-1	CASSDVASGDREQYF	TGCGCCAGCAGCGATGTTGCTAGCGGGGACCGCGAGCAGTACTTC
TRBJ2-6	.	.	TRBV19	CASSIAGYGANVLTF	TGTGCCAGTAGTATTGCGGGATATGGGGCCAACGTCCTGACTTTC
TRBJ2-1	TRBD2	.	TRBV3-1/TRBV3-2	CASCLAGGFNEQFF	TGTGCCAGCTGTCTAGCGGGGGGGTTCAATGAGCAGTTCTTC
TRBJ2-7	.	once	TRBV5-6	CASSLWAVYEQYF	TGTGCCAGCAGCTTGTGGGCCGTATACGAGCAGTACTTC
TRBJ1-1	TRBD1	.	TRBV3-1/TRBV3-2	CASSQTGTDTEAFF	TGTGCCAGCAGCCAGACAGGGACGGACACTGAAGCTTTCTTT
TRBJ2-7	TRBD2	.	TRBV18	CASSPLGLAGAFSYEQYF	TGTGCCAGCTCACCCTTGGGACTAGCGGGGGCCTTCTCCTACGAGCAGTACTTC
TRBJ2-7	TRBD1	.	TRBV6-5	CASRGTATYEQYF	TGTGCCAGCAGGGGGACAGCCACTTACGAGCAGTACTTC
TRBJ2-7	.	once	TRBV5-4	CASSFPGGPSYEQYF	TGTGCCAGCAGCTTCCCAGGGGGGCCTTCCTACGAGCAGTACTTC
TRBJ2-2	TRBD1	.	TRBV6-1	CASSVGDRGVTGELFF	TGTGCCAGCAGTGTGGGGGACAGGGGTGTCACCGGGGAGCTGTTTTTT
TRBJ2-3	TRBD2	.	TRBV6-2/TRBV6-3	CASSYEGLAGGTDTQYF	TGTGCCAGCAGTTACGAGGGACTAGCGGGGGGCACAGATACGCAGTATTTT
TRBJ2-7	TRBD1	.	TRBV5-1	CASSVGILQGAYEQYF	TGCGCCAGCAGTGTGGGGATTTTGCAGGGGGCCTACGAGCAGTACTTC
TRBJ1-1	.	.	TRBV15	CATSRDGHGRHAFF	TGTGCCACCAGCAGAGATGGACACGGAAGACACGCTTTCTTT
TRBJ1-4	.	.	TRBV7-8	CASSLSGPRVGEKLFF	TGTGCCAGCAGCCTGTCCGGTCCCCGAGTTGGTGAAAAACTGTTTTTT
TRBJ1-1	.	.	TRBV29-1	CSALTGYTEAFF	TGCAGCGCCCTGACGGGGTACACTGAAGCTTTCTTT
TRBJ2-6	.	.	TRBV5-4	CASSIDTFSGANVLTF	TGTGCCAGCAGCATAGACACCTTCTCTGGGGCCAACGTCCTGACTTTC
TRBJ1-3	.	.	TRBV4-3	CASSQDNNPGNTIYF	TGCGCCAGCAGCCAAGATAACAATCCTGGAAACACCATATATTTT
TRBJ1-2	.	.	TRBV5-5	CASSLADGRGYGYTF	TGTGCCAGCAGCTTGGCGGACGGCAGGGGTTATGGCTACACCTTC
TRBJ2-2	TRBD1	.	TRBV7-2	CASSLRDRFNTGELFF	TGTGCCAGCAGCTTAAGGGACAGGTTTAACACCGGGGAGCTGTTTTTT
TRBJ1-2	TRBD1	.	TRBV7-8	CASSGTGRSLNYGYTF	TGTGCCAGCAGCGGGACAGGGAGGTCATTGAACTATGGCTACACCTTC
TRBJ2-2	.	.	TRBV10-3	CAISPGGELFF	TGTGCCATCAGTCCGGGCGGGGAGCTGTTTTTT